This T cell receptor (beta chain) appears in the sequencing data of a study of cytomegalovirus exposure and HLA in healthy donors. About this clone itself: What it binds is not known.

CDR1 and CDR2 (germline): MNHEY, SVGAGI. The J segment lost 4 bases and the V segment lost 2 bases, leaving 7 bases of the junction unmatched. There are 16 residues in the CDR3. Findings and caveats of the study: Three chains tied to CMV proved CMV antigen-specific in vitro. High specificity and sensitivity for cytomegalovirus status were reported for the classifier. When the data were analyzed later, several of the most significant clusters appeared to be linked to common viral pathogens.

PCR used 60 Vbeta primers and 13 Jbeta primers. Method: immunoSEQ multiplex PCR; TCRdb's copy keeps in-frame clones and lacks some. This table holds about 70,000 clones. The clonotype comes from a woman in her twenties or thirties in good health and CMV-seronegative. This chain uses TRBV6-5 with TRBJ1-4; TRBD1 matches 7 bases. The sample comprised PBMCs. As DNA, the CDR3 is TGTGCCAGCAGTTACGACAGGGTGCTGATTAATGAAAAACTGTTTTTT. It is translated as CASSYDRVLINEKLFF.